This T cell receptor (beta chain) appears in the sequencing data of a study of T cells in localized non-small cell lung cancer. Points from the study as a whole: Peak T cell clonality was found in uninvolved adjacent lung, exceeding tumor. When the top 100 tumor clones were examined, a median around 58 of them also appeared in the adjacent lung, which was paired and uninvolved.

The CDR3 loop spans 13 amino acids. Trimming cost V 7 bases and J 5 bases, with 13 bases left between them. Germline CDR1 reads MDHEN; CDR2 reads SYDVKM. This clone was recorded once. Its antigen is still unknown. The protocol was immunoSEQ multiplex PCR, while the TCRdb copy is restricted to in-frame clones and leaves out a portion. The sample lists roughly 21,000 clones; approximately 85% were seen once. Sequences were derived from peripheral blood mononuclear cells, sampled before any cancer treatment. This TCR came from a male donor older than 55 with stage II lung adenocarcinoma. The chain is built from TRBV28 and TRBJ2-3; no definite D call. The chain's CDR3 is CASTDLDGDTQYF. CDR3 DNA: TGTGCCAGCACCGATCTCGATGGAGATACGCAGTATTTT.